This entry describes one T cell receptor beta chain. Its antigen remains unknown. This sample is drawn from a study of CD8+ T cells in alopecia areata. Study-level information: At a dose of 5 to 10 mg twice daily, oral tofacitinib was given to treated patients. General observations from the study: Under tofacitinib, numerous expanded lesional clonotypes remained detectable in scalp and blood. Scalp clonality and expanded CD8+ clones among the top 100 showed significant decreases with tofacitinib.

Extracted RNA was reverse transcribed, and the resulting cDNA served as sequencing template. This table comes from immunoSEQ multiplex PCR, and its TCRdb copy is limited to in-frame clones, with some not included. The sample has some 190,000 clones, roughly 70% seen once; the top ten hold 1.3%. The treatment denotes: oral pan-JAK inhibitor, 5-10 mg twice daily. Sorting of CD4+ and CD8+ T cells was performed on PBMCs. Trimming removed 4 bases from V and 4 bases from J, with 11 bases in between. In germline, CDR1 is GTSNPN, CDR2 SVGIG (reference sequence). The CDR3 covers 12 residues. The material sequenced was CD4+ T cells sorted from blood, taken between weeks 49 and 50, from a patient treated with tofacitinib. The chain links TRBV30 to TRBJ2-7; tentative D call: TRBD1 (6 bases). The sequence came from a human donor with alopecia areata. The CDR3 region is CAWNTGPYEQYF. The CDR3 DNA follows: TGTGCCTGGAACACAGGGCCGTACGAGCAGTACTTC.